The next 4 T cell receptor beta chains were all read from a single sample in a study of blood T cell repertoires in COVID-19. Only in-frame clones appear in the TCRdb table, and some are missing; sequencing was by immunoSEQ multiplex PCR. Found here are 35,000 to 45,000 clones, 85% of them singletons; the top ten hold nearly 10%. Source material: peripheral blood. These receptors were obtained from a human donor in a cohort sampled during active COVID-19.

The chain uses TRBV4-2 and TRBJ1-2; D might be TRBD1 (6 bases). The V end was cut by 4 bases, the J end by 4 bases, with 13 bases between. Germline V gene sequence: CDR1 LGHNA, CDR2 YNFKEQ. The CDR3 loop spans 14 amino acids. CDR3 nucleotide sequence: TGTGCCAGCAGCCCGGGACATTCCGCCTATGGCTACACCTTC. Its protein is CASSPGHSAYGYTF.

V usage is TRBV4-2 and J usage is TRBJ1-1, with no clear D. The germline V gene encodes CDR1 LGHNA and CDR2 YNFKEQ. The CDR3 is 13 residues long. The V end lost 4 bases, the J end lost 4 bases, and 10 bases lay between the germline ends. In DNA form, the CDR3 reads TGTGCCAGCAGCCTACAACAGAGCACTGAAGCTTTCTTT. Translation: CASSLQQSTEAFF.

The J gene is TRBJ1-2, the V gene TRBV5-4, with D unresolved. The germline V and J ends were trimmed by 0 bases and 1 base, with 4 bases remaining between them. CDR3 length equals 13 residues. Germline V gene lookup returns CDR1 SGHNT and CDR2 YYREEE (reference sequence). CDR3 region: CASSLDSNYGYTF. CDR3 bases: TGTGCCAGCAGCTTGGACAGTAACTATGGCTACACCTTC.

The V gene is TRBV5-1, the J gene TRBJ1-2; D call uncertain. This CDR3 spans 14 amino acids. The germline V gene encodes CDR1 SGHRS and CDR2 YFSETQ. Trimming cost V 0 bases and J 0 bases, with 6 bases left between them. In nucleotides, the CDR3 is TGCGCCAGCAGCTTGGACACAGCTAACTATGGCTACACCTTC. Encoded protein: CASSLDTANYGYTF.